Below, 18 T cell receptor beta chains from the same sample are listed, as sequenced in a study of blood T cell repertoires in COVID-19. Clones were read by immunoSEQ multiplex PCR, and TCRdb kept only the in-frame ones, dropping some. Seen here are some 200,000 clones, about nine tenths observed once, and the top ten hold 5.9%. Sequencing was performed on peripheral blood. These receptors were taken from an elderly man with acute or convalescent COVID-19.

The V gene is TRBV5-5, the J gene TRBJ1-4; D call uncertain. V lost 2 bases and J 5 bases, leaving 4 bases between the germline ends. Germline V gene data show CDR1 as SGHKS and CDR2 as YYEKEE (reference sequence). This CDR3 has 12 residues. The CDR3, as DNA: TGTGCCAGCAGCTTCTTGAATGAAAAACTGTTTTTT. It specifies CASSFLNEKLFF.

The chain is built from TRBV6-5 and TRBJ2-2, with D maybe TRBD1 (6 bases). Germline V gives CDR1 MNHEY, CDR2 SVGAGI. Trimming stripped 9 bases from V and 7 bases from J, with 18 bases between. This CDR3 spans 14 amino acids. The CDR3 coding sequence is TGTGCCAGTGTTGGACAGCCCGCTGGCGGGGAGCTGTTTTTT. It encodes CASVGQPAGGELFF.

V gene TRBV5-6 combines with J gene TRBJ1-1; no clear D. V gave up 2 bases and J gave up 2 bases, with 7 bases separating them. The CDR3 length is 13 residues. Germline assignment: CDR1 SGHDT and CDR2 YYEEEE. The CDR3 sequence: CASSFSVNTEAFF. The CDR3 DNA reads TGTGCCAGCAGCTTCTCGGTAAACACTGAAGCTTTCTTT.

V and J are TRBV4-2 and TRBJ2-3; the match to TRBD2 covers 9 bases. V was clipped by 1 base and J by 0 bases; unmatched bases: 2. CDR1 LGHNA and CDR2 YNFKEQ come from the germline V gene. The CDR3 is 16 residues long. The CDR3 loop reads CASSQASGTSTDTQYF. CDR3 nucleotides: TGTGCCAGCAGCCAAGCTAGCGGGACTAGCACAGATACGCAGTATTTT.

V usage is TRBV29-1 and J usage is TRBJ2-2; 7 bases are shared with TRBD1. Looked up from germline, CDR1 is SQVTM and CDR2 is ANQGSEA. This CDR3 is 16 amino acids long. Unmatched junction bases numbered 12, after V lost 4 bases and J lost 4 bases. The CDR3 spells CSVALVRQGSTGELFF. For the CDR3, the DNA is TGCAGCGTTGCTTTAGTCAGACAGGGATCCACCGGGGAGCTGTTTTTT.

CDR3 sequence: CASSDALGGSETQYF. As DNA, the CDR3 is TGTGCCAGCAGTGATGCACTCGGGGGGTCGGAGACCCAGTACTTC. The chain joins TRBV2 to TRBJ2-5; 7 positions match TRBD2. From germline, CDR1 is SNHLY and CDR2 FYNNEI. V trimming: 3 bases; J trimming: 5 bases; junction bases outside the gene matches: 9. The CDR3 loop spans 15 amino acids.

The chain carries TRBV28 and TRBJ2-1; 8 bases match TRBD2. The ends lost 5 bases at V and 0 bases at J; junction bases unmatched: 0. CDR3 length: 14 amino acids. Germline V lookup: CDR1 MDHEN, CDR2 SYDVKM. CDR3 DNA: TGTGCCAGCAGTGCGGGAGGCTCCTACAATGAGCAGTTCTTC. Its translation: CASSAGGSYNEQFF.

The chain combines TRBV7-9 with TRBJ2-5, with D perhaps TRBD1 (6 bases). Trimming pared 5 bases from V and 5 bases from J, leaving 21 bases between. The CDR3 is made up of 16 amino acids. Germline CDR1 and CDR2: SEHNR and FQNEAQ (reference sequence). The DNA for the CDR3 is TGTGCCAGCAGCCCCAACGGACAGAATGGGGTTGAGACCCAGTACTTC. Amino acids: CASSPNGQNGVETQYF.

The V call is TRBV14, the J call TRBJ2-5; weak D call: TRBD2 (5 bases). V was shortened by 6 bases and J by 9 bases, with 20 bases between the two germline ends. Germline assignment: CDR1 SGHDN and CDR2 FVKESK. The CDR3 sequence is 14 residues long. For the CDR3, the DNA is TGTGCCAGCAGTCCGGGCGGACTCGCCGCGGCCCAGTACTTC. Residues: CASSPGGLAAAQYF. Complete variable domain (other parts from reference TRBV14 and TRBJ2-5): EAGVTQFPSHSVIEKGQTVTLRCDPISGHDNLYWYRRVMGKEIKFLLHFVKESKQDESGMPNNRFLAERTGGTYSTLKVQPAELEDSGVYFCASSPGGLAAAQYFGPGTRLLVL.

V gene TRBV19 combines with J gene TRBJ2-3, with TRBD2 matching 7 bases. The germline V gene encodes CDR1 LNHDA and CDR2 SQIVND (reference sequence). The CDR3 spans 16 residues. Germline trimming cut 5 bases from V and 0 bases from J; bases unmatched to any gene: 8. CDR3 bases: TGTGCCAGTAGTGTCCGGAGCGGGATAAGCACAGATACGCAGTATTTT. Its protein is CASSVRSGISTDTQYF.

The chain has TRBV6-1 and TRBJ2-5, with D uncertain. V was cut by 6 bases and J by 5 bases, with 4 bases left in between. The CDR3 runs to 10 residues. Germline V gene data show CDR1 as MNHNS and CDR2 as SASEGT. The CDR3 spells CASSQETQYF. CDR3 nucleotides: TGTGCCAGCAGCCAGGAGACCCAGTACTTC.

The chain recombines TRBV18 with TRBJ2-5, with 8 bases that match TRBD1. The CDR3 is made up of 13 amino acids. The V and J ends lost 4 bases and 5 bases, in that order; junction bases with no gene match: 3. Germline lookup yields CDR1 KGHSH and CDR2 LQKENI. CDR3 bases: TGTGCCAGCTCACTGACAGGGGTGGAGACCCAGTACTTC. Amino acids: CASSLTGVETQYF. The entire variable domain, with the rest obtained from reference TRBV18 and TRBJ2-5, is as follows: NAGVMQNPRHLVRRRGQEARLRCSPMKGHSHVYWYRQLPEEGLKFMVYLQKENIIDESGMPKERFSAEFPKEGPSILRIQQVVRGDSAAYFCASSLTGVETQYFGPGTRLLVL.

The gene calls are TRBV6-5 and TRBJ1-2; D is undetermined. The germline V and J ends were trimmed by 6 bases and 4 bases, with 18 bases remaining between them. The CDR3 extends over 15 amino acids. The germline V gene has CDR1 MNHEY and CDR2 SVGAGI. The CDR3 here is CASSSDGGITYGYTF. Here the CDR3 DNA reads TGTGCCAGCAGCTCTGATGGAGGAATTACCTATGGCTACACCTTC.

The genes are TRBV21-1 and TRBJ2-3; the listed D gene, TRBD2, was not tested against the DNA. TRBV21-1 constitutes a pseudogene. The CDR3 consists of 13 residues. CDR3 in amino acids: CASLAENTDTQYF. In nucleotides, the CDR3 is TGTGCCAGCCTAGCGGAGAACACAGATACGCAGTATTTT.

The chain joins TRBV7-3 to TRBJ2-7; a possible D gene is TRBD1 (6 bases). Trimming removed 2 bases from V and 0 bases from J, with 11 bases in between. There are 15 residues in the CDR3. CDR1 is SGHTA, CDR2 FQGTGA, per germline. The CDR3 DNA is TGTGCCAGCAGCTTACGGGACACCGGCTCCTACGAGCAGTACGTC. Encoded protein: CASSLRDTGSYEQYV.

V gene TRBV7-9 combines with J gene TRBJ2-2; TRBD1 matches at 7 bases. V shed 5 bases and J 4 bases; nucleotides not matched to a gene: 7. CDR3 length equals 15 residues. In germline, CDR1 is SEHNR, CDR2 FQNEAQ (reference sequence). CDR3 in DNA: TGTGCCAGCAGCCACCTAACAGGGGTCACCGGGGAGCTGTTTTTT. Translating gives CASSHLTGVTGELFF.

J is TRBJ2-5 and V is TRBV6-5; D is possibly TRBD1 (5 bases). The CDR3 has 14 residues. The germline V and J ends were trimmed by 5 bases and 2 bases, with 12 bases remaining between them. CDR1 and CDR2 (germline): MNHEY, SVGAGI. CDR3 sequence (DNA): TGTGCCAGCAGTATTTCGACAGCACAAGAGACCCAGTACTTC. As protein: CASSISTAQETQYF.

V usage is TRBV15 and J usage is TRBJ1-6, with TRBD1 as a possible D gene (6 bases). CDR3 length: 14 amino acids. V was pared by 6 bases and J by 6 bases, with 12 bases between. Germline values: CDR1 LNHNV, CDR2 YYDKDF (reference sequence). The CDR3: CATSRGASNSPLHF. The CDR3 region has the DNA TGTGCCACCAGTCGGGGGGCCAGTAATTCACCCCTCCACTTT.